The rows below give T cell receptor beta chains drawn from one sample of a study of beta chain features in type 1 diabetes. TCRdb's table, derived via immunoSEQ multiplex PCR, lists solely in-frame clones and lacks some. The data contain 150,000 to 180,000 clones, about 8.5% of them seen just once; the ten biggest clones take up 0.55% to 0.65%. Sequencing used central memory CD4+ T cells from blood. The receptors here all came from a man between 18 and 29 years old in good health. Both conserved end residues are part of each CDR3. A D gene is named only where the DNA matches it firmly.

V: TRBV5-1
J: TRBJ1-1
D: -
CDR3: CASSSQKGDEAFF

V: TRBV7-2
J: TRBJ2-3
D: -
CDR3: CASSLMGWGTDTQYF

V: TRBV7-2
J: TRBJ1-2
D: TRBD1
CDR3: CASSLDSGGTSYTF

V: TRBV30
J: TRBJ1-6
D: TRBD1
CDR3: CAWSPGIGQVAQSPLHF

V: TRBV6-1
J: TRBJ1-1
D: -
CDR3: CASSGSRGNTEAFF

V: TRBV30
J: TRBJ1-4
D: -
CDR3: CAWSSGGGNEKLFF

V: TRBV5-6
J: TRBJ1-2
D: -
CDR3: CASSFPRVNYGYTF

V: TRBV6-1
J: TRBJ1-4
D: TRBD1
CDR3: CASSGGTADEKLFF

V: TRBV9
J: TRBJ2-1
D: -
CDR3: CASSVAGSTEQFF

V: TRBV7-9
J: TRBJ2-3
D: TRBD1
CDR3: CASSNRIRGRVDTQYF

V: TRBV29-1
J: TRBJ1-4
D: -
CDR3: CSGADSLEKLFF

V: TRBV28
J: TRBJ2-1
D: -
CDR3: CASSPPGLQGGEQFF

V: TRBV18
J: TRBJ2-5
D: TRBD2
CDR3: CASSPRLAVVAGETQYF

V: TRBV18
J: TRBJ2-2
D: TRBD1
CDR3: CASSPMGTGSPTGELFF

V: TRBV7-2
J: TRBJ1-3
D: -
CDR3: CASSSGGSGNTIYF

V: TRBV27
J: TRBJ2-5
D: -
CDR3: CASGKWGGSSPETQYF

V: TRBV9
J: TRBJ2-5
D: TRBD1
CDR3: CASCPGGQGQETQYF

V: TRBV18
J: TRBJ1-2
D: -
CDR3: CASSPEGDYGYTF

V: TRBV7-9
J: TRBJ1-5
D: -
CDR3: CASSLGLSQPQHF

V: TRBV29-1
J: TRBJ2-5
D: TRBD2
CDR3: CSVGARGGQETQYF

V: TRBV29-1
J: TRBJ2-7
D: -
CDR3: CSVEPGSPQEGEQYF

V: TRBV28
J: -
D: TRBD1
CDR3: CASGLGQARAEQYF

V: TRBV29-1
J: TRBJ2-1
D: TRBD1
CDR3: CSVQDRLLNEQFF

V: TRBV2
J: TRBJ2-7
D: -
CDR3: CASSEQANYEQYF

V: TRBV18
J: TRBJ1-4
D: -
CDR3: CASSPAANEKLFF

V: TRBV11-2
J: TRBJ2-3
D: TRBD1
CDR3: CASSFTGALDTDTQYF

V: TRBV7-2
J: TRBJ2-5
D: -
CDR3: CASSLPWAQGETQYF

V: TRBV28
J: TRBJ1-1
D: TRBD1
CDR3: CASSSSGQGKNTEAFF

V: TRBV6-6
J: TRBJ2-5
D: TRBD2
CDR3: CASKGLAGGGQETQYF

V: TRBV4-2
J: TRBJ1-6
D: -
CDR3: CASSNQGTPLHF

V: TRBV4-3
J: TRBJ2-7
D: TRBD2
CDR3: CASSKVASGYSYEQYF

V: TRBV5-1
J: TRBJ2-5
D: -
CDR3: CASSLDIAETQYF

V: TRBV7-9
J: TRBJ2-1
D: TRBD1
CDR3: CASSLDVGTVYRHEQFF

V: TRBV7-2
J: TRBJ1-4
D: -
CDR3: CASSSLGGHEKLFF

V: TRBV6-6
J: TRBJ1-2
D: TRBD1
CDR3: CASTLQGASYGYTF

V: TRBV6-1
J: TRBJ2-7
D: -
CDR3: CASSEASTANYEQYF

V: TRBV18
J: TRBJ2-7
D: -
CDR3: CASSPLRGDHYEQYF

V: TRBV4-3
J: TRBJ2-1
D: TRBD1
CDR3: CASSRGTGGYNEQFF

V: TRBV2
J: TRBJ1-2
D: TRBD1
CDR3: CASRPRQGTNYGYTF

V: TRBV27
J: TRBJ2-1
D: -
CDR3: CASSLSRSHNEQFF

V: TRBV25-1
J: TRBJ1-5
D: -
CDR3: CASSGREEYFNQPQHF

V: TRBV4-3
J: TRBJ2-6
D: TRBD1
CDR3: CASSQRRDRARTATSGANVLTF

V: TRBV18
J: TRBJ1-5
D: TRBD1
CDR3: CASTTGAGEPQHF

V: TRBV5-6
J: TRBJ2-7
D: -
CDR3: CASSFGVRGYEQYF

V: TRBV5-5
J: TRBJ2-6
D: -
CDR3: CASSLLAGANVLTF

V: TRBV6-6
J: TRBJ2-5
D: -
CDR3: CASSPRGGETQYF

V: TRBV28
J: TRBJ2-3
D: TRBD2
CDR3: CASISGLAGTQYF

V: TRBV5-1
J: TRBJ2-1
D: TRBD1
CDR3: CASSRDSSYNEQFF

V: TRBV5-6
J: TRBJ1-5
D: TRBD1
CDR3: CASSPGTGKNQPQHF

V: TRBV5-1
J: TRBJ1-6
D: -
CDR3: CASSLSQALRPLHF

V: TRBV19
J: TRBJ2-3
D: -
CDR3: CASGAMAGTDTQYF

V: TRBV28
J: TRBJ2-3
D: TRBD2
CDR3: CASSFSPSGGLSTDTQYF

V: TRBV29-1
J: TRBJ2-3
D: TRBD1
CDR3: CSVAEDRGLTDTQYF

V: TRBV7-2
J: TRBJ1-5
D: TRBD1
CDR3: CASSLTGGFGNQPQHF